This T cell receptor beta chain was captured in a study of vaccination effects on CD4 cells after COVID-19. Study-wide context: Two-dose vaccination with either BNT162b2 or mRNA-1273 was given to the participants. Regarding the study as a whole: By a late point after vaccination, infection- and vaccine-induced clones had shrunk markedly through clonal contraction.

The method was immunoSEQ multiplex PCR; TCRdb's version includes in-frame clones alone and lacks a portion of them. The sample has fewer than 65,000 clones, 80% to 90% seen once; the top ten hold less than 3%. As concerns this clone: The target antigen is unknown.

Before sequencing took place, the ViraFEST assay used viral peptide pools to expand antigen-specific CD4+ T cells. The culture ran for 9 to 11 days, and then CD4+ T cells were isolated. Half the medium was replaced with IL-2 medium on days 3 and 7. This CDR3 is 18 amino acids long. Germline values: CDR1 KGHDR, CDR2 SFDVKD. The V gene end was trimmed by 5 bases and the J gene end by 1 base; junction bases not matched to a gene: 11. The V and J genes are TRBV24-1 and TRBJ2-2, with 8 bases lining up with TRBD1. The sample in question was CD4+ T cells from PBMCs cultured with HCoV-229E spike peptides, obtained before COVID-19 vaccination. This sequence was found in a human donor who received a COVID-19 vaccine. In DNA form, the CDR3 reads TGTGCCACCAGTGCCAGGCCCGGGACAGGTTGGAACACCGGGGAGCTGTTTTTT. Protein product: CATSARPGTGWNTGELFF.